These 20 T cell receptor beta chains were all obtained from the same sample, sequenced in a study of cytomegalovirus exposure and HLA in healthy donors (TCRdb year 2017). The library came from the immunoSEQ multiplex PCR assay. For the multiplex PCR, a mixture combining 60 forward primers for TCR Vbeta segments and 13 reverse primers for TCR Jbeta segments was used. The source is immuneACCESS, and TCRdb retained only in-frame sequences with V and J called. Part of the clones is not carried over; for the studies checked, unresolved V genes explain less than half of this, and the remainder is unexplained. This sample lists more than 100,000 clones; roughly three quarters were detected once. Around a tenth of the sample goes to the ten largest clones. Sequenced: PBMCs. The receptors here all came from a woman between 18 and 30 years old in good health and CMV-seropositive.

This clone has a single count. This chain links TRBV15 with TRBJ2-1, with D possibly TRBD1 on 6 matching bases. Germline lookup yields CDR1 LNHNV and CDR2 YYDKDF (reference sequence). V lost 3 bases to trimming and J lost 7 bases, with 13 bases between them. The CDR3 is 14 residues long. CDR3 sequence reads: CATSSGAGVNEQFF. The CDR3 DNA sequence: TGTGCCACCAGCAGTGGGGCAGGGGTGAATGAGCAGTTCTTC.

The rearrangement uses TRBV5-1 and TRBJ2-7, with a possible D match to TRBD2 (6 bases). There are 12 residues in the CDR3. V was shortened by 3 bases and J by 4 bases, with 8 bases between the two germline ends. Germline lookup yields CDR1 SGHRS and CDR2 YFSETQ. The CDR3 nucleotides read TGCGCCAGCAGCTGGGGAGGTTACGAGCAGTACTTC. Translating gives CASSWGGYEQYF.

The rearrangement joins TRBV7-6 to TRBJ2-2; 9 nucleotides match TRBD1. The CDR3 spans 16 residues. V shed 4 bases, J shed 5 bases, and the junction held 8 bases outside the gene matches. Germline CDR1 is SGHVS and CDR2 is FNYEAQ. The CDR3 here is CASSSNRGPGTGELFF. In DNA, the CDR3 is TGTGCCAGCAGCTCCAACAGGGGGCCTGGGACCGGGGAGCTGTTTTTT. The variable domain in full, with the rest retrieved from reference TRBV7-6 and TRBJ2-2, is GAGVSQSPRYKVTKRGQDVALRCDPISGHVSLYWYRQALGQGPEFLTYFNYEAQQDKSGLPNDRFSAERPEGSISTLTIQRTEQRDSAMYRCASSSNRGPGTGELFFGEGSRLTVL.

This clone was counted a few times. The chain has TRBV7-2 and TRBJ2-3, with TRBD2 matching over 8 bases. CDR3 length: 19 residues. The V gene end was trimmed by 2 bases and the J gene end by 2 bases; junction bases not matched to a gene: 15. CDR1 is SGHTA, CDR2 FQGNSA, per germline. CDR3 sequence: CASSLRRSGLGPPTDTQYF. The CDR3 bases are TGTGCCAGCAGCTTACGCCGATCGGGACTAGGCCCCCCCACAGATACGCAGTATTTT. The full variable domain, rest sourced from reference TRBV7-2 and TRBJ2-3, is GAGVSQSPSNKVTEKGKDVELRCDPISGHTALYWYRQSLGQGLEFLIYFQGNSAPDKSGLPSDRFSAERTGGSVSTLTIQRTQQEDSAVYLCASSLRRSGLGPPTDTQYFGPGTRLTVL.

CDR3 in amino acids: CASSSHGRGSTEAFF. The CDR3 DNA sequence: TGTGCCAGCAGCTCGCATGGACGGGGTAGCACTGAAGCTTTCTTT. The chain combines TRBV7-9 with TRBJ1-1, with D unresolved. The CDR3 covers 15 residues. The V end was cut by 4 bases, the J end by 4 bases, with 16 bases between. The germline V gene has CDR1 SEHNR and CDR2 FQNEAQ (reference sequence).

V usage is TRBV28 and J usage is TRBJ1-2; D remains unclear. The V and J ends lost 7 bases and 4 bases respectively, with 10 bases between them. The CDR3 is 12 residues long. Germline V gene data show CDR1 as MDHEN and CDR2 as SYDVKM. The CDR3 DNA reads as TGTGCCAGCAAGTACAGATTCTATGGCTACACCTTC. This gives the protein CASKYRFYGYTF.

The chain couples TRBV2 to TRBJ2-5; perhaps TRBD1 as D (6 bases). The CDR3 runs 14 residues. Germline lookup yields CDR1 SNHLY and CDR2 FYNNEI. Between the trimmed V and J ends, which lost 7 bases and 4 bases, there was a span of 16 bases. In DNA form, the CDR3 reads TGTGCCAGCACGCTCGACAGGACGCCAGAGACCCAGTACTTC. As protein: CASTLDRTPETQYF.

This clone is a singleton in its sample. This chain joins TRBV4-1 and TRBJ2-4, with 11 bases aligning to TRBD1. The germline gives CDR1 MGHRA, CDR2 YSYEKL. V shed 1 base and J 0 bases; nucleotides not matched to a gene: 11. The CDR3 is 20 residues long. The CDR3 here is CASSQATGTGGLLAKNIQYF. CDR3 bases: TGCGCCAGCAGCCAAGCAACCGGGACAGGGGGACTCCTAGCCAAAAACATTCAGTACTTC.

The chain combines TRBV2 with TRBJ1-1, with D possibly TRBD1 on 6 matching bases. The V gene's germline CDR1 is SNHLY and CDR2 FYNNEI. Trimming left V 6 bases short and J 8 bases short, with 16 bases between. CDR3 length: 13 residues. The CDR3 sequence is CASSPQGITEAFF. DNA of the CDR3: TGTGCCAGCAGCCCCCAGGGGATTACCGAAGCTTTCTTT.

The chain couples TRBV5-1 to TRBJ2-3; 12 positions agree with TRBD2. Looked up from germline, CDR1 is SGHRS and CDR2 is YFSETQ. Trimming took 3 bases from V and 0 from J; bases not matched to a gene: 8. The CDR3 totals 18 residues. CDR3 residues: CASSSRASGRASTDTQYF. The CDR3 coding sequence is TGCGCCAGCAGCTCGAGGGCTAGCGGGAGGGCGAGCACAGATACGCAGTATTTT.

This clone appeared once. V usage is TRBV7-9 and J usage is TRBJ2-1, with 11 nucleotides matching TRBD2. Germline CDR1 SEHNR, CDR2 FQNEAQ (reference sequence). CDR3 size: 15 residues. J gave up 10 bases and V 2 bases, and 7 bases lay outside the gene matches. The CDR3 here is CASSLLSGGAREQFF. As DNA, the CDR3 is TGTGCCAGCAGCTTACTTAGCGGGGGGGCAAGGGAGCAGTTCTTC.

The gene calls are TRBV7-8 and TRBJ1-1, with D unresolved. Deletions cut 1 base from V and 0 bases from J, with 9 bases between. The V gene's germline CDR1 is SGHVS and CDR2 FQNEAQ. CDR3 length: 15 residues. The CDR3 DNA reads as TGTGCCAGCAGCTTAGGCGGCAGAATGAACACTGAAGCTTTCTTT. Its protein product is CASSLGGRMNTEAFF.

The chain uses TRBV2 and TRBJ2-6; D perhaps matches TRBD1 (5 bases). The CDR3 is 17 residues long. Germline lookup yields CDR1 SNHLY and CDR2 FYNNEI. V was shortened by 1 base and J by 0 bases, with 10 bases between the two germline ends. In nucleotides, the CDR3 is TGTGCCAGCAGTGAAGGGACACTGAACTCTGGGGCCAACGTCCTGACTTTC. As protein: CASSEGTLNSGANVLTF.

The chain uses TRBV6-5 and TRBJ1-5; D possibly corresponds to TRBD1 (6 bases). CDR1 and CDR2 (germline): MNHEY, SVGAGI. V was pared by 0 bases and J by 7 bases, with 10 bases between. The length of the CDR3 is 14 residues. The CDR3 DNA sequence: TGTGCCAGCAGTTACTCGGGGGCACACCAGCCCCAGCATTTT. Its translation is CASSYSGAHQPQHF.

This clone came up a few times. The V gene is TRBV6-1, the J gene TRBJ2-2; D might be TRBD1 (6 bases). CDR1 and CDR2 (germline): MNHNS, SASEGT. The CDR3 runs to 14 residues. V was shortened by 6 bases and J by 1 base, with 9 bases between the two germline ends. The CDR3 DNA follows: TGTGCCAGCAGCCAGACAGGGAACACCGGGGAGCTGTTTTTT. It yields the protein CASSQTGNTGELFF.

The rearrangement uses TRBV2 and TRBJ2-5, with a possible D match to TRBD2 (6 bases). Trimming took 6 bases from V and 13 from J, leaving 15 bases between them. The germline CDR1 and CDR2 sequences are SNHLY and FYNNEI. This CDR3 contains 11 residues. This CDR3 is CASRVVGGWYF. The CDR3 DNA sequence: TGTGCCAGCAGAGTGGTAGGAGGGTGGTACTTC. The entire variable domain, with the rest obtained from reference TRBV2 and TRBJ2-5, is as follows: EPEVTQTPSHQVTQMGQEVILRCVPISNHLYFYWYRQILGQKVEFLVSFYNNEISEKSEIFDDQFSVERPDGSNFTLKIRSTKLEDSAMYFCASRVVGGWYFGPGTRLLVL.

In nucleotides, the CDR3 is TGCGCCAGCAGTCAATCGACTAATCGATCCAAAATTCAGGTCTGCACCCAGTACTTC. This sequence encodes CASSQSTNRSKIQVCTQYF. This chain joins TRBV23-1 and TRBJ2-5, with D maybe TRBD2 (5 bases). TRBV23-1 is flagged as an ORF with uncertain function. This CDR3 contains 19 residues. The ends were cut back, 0 bases at V and 8 bases at J, with 28 bases in the middle.

The V gene is TRBV30, the J gene TRBJ2-7; 7 nucleotides match TRBD2. The CDR3 has 14 amino acids. Germline V lookup: CDR1 GTSNPN, CDR2 SVGIG (reference sequence). Trimming took 5 bases from V and 5 from J; bases not matched to a gene: 12. The CDR3 reads CAWGRAGRVHEQYF. The DNA of the CDR3 is TGTGCCTGGGGGAGGGCGGGACGGGTCCACGAGCAGTACTTC.

V gene TRBV9 combines with J gene TRBJ1-5, with 8 bases lining up with TRBD1. V shed 3 bases, J shed 5 bases, and the junction held 7 bases outside the gene matches. Germline CDR1 is SGDLS and CDR2 is YYNGEE. This CDR3 region has 15 residues. In nucleotides, the CDR3 is TGTGCCAGCAGCGCGACAGGGGACCCGTATCAGCCCCAGCATTTT. It yields the protein CASSATGDPYQPQHF. Full variable domain (outside the CDR3, taken from reference TRBV9 and TRBJ1-5): DSGVTQTPKHLITATGQRVTLRCSPRSGDLSVYWYQQSLDQGLQFLIQYYNGEERAKGNILERFSAQQFPDLHSELNLSSLELGDSALYFCASSATGDPYQPQHFGDGTRLSIL.

This chain links TRBV5-1 with TRBJ2-7; D remains ambiguous. V was shortened by 4 bases and J by 0 bases, with 14 bases between the two germline ends. Per germline, CDR1 SGHRS and CDR2 YFSETQ. The CDR3 contains 15 residues. The CDR3 spells CASSDLRAGSYEQYF. The DNA of the CDR3 is TGCGCCAGCAGCGATCTGAGAGCCGGCTCCTACGAGCAGTACTTC.